This T cell receptor (beta chain) was found in a study of T cell responses to AZD1222 COVID-19 vaccine. Overall study: Researchers grouped second doses given at about 4 or about 12 weeks into one pool. The study, taken as a whole, reports: The study identified only a handful of AZD1222 recipients as seropositive at baseline.

Profiling relied on immunoSEQ multiplex PCR, and the TCRdb table lists in-frame clones only, not all of them. The sample has around 94,000 clones; about 86% are singletons. This CDR3 is built from 15 residues. J lost 10 bases, V lost 1 base, and 6 bases had no gene match. Germline V gene lookup returns CDR1 SNHLY and CDR2 FYNNEI. Of note for this clone: The antigen is unknown.

The chain uses TRBV2 and TRBJ1-6; 8 bases agree with TRBD1. The TCR comes from an adult in good health. The starting material was peripheral blood, obtained on day 0 of AZD1222 vaccination. As DNA, the CDR3 is TGTGCCAGCAGTGAAGGACAGGGGCCGGGGTCACCCCTCCACTTT. Protein product: CASSEGQGPGSPLHF.